Below, 18 T cell receptor beta chains from the same sample are listed, as sequenced in a study of PD-L1 blockade in urothelial cancer. Sequencing used immunoSEQ multiplex PCR; TCRdb keeps in-frame clones, though not all of them. In the table there are 45,000 to 50,000 clones, about 91% of which are singletons. This specimen was PBMCs, taken around atezolizumab (anti-PD-L1) treatment. These receptors all stem from a man older than 75 with urothelial cancer.

V usage is TRBV28 and J usage is TRBJ2-5; TRBD2 is a possible D gene (6 bases). Germline V CDR1 and CDR2: MDHEN, SYDVKM. With 6 bases removed from V and 5 bases from J, the gap between germline ends came to 16 bases. The CDR3 has 14 residues. In nucleotides, the CDR3 is TGTGCCAGCAGCAGGGCGGGGCGCATGGAGACCCAGTACTTC. Residues: CASSRAGRMETQYF.

V usage is TRBV11-2 and J usage is TRBJ2-1; 10 positions match TRBD1. In germline, CDR1 is SGHAT, CDR2 FQNNGV. Germline trimming cut 4 bases from V and 4 bases from J; bases unmatched to any gene: 7. The CDR3 loop spans 16 amino acids. CDR3 loop: CASSSREDRGYNEQFF. The DNA for the CDR3 is TGTGCCAGCAGCTCAAGAGAGGACAGGGGGTACAATGAGCAGTTCTTC.

This rearrangement joins TRBV5-1 to TRBJ2-5; D is perhaps TRBD2 (6 bases). Germline CDR1 is SGHRS and CDR2 is YFSETQ. V lost 4 bases, J lost 4 bases, and 20 bases lay in between. The CDR3 extends over 16 amino acids. The CDR3 region is CASSPPVSGGIETQYF. DNA for the CDR3: TGCGCCAGCAGCCCCCCTGTATCCGGCGGGATAGAGACCCAGTACTTC.

The chain employs TRBV15 and TRBJ1-5; D is unclear. CDR1 is LNHNV and CDR2 is YYDKDF in the germline V gene (reference sequence). The length of the CDR3 is 14 residues. Trimming pared 1 base from V and 7 bases from J, leaving 11 bases between. In nucleotides, the CDR3 is TGTGCCACCAGCAGAGGGAAGGGCGGGCAGCCCCAGCATTTT. It is translated as CATSRGKGGQPQHF.

This chain uses TRBV5-4 with TRBJ2-7, with TRBD1 matching 8 bases. Trimming at V came to 3 bases and at J to 3 bases, leaving 8 bases not matched to a gene. In germline, CDR1 is SGHNT, CDR2 YYREEE (reference sequence). The CDR3 loop spans 15 amino acids. In DNA, the CDR3 is TGTGCCAGCAGCTCCAGACAGGGGCTAGTCTACGAGCAGTACTTC. Translated: CASSSRQGLVYEQYF.

The chain employs TRBV9 and TRBJ2-7; 7 nucleotides match TRBD2. CDR3 length: 13 residues. With V trimmed by 4 bases and J by 2 bases, 3 bases remained unmatched. CDR1 and CDR2 (germline): SGDLS, YYNGEE. The CDR3 nucleotides are TGTGCCAGCAGCCCTGGGACTACCTACGAGCAGTACTTC. Translating it yields CASSPGTTYEQYF.

The genes are TRBV28 and TRBJ1-5; no definite D call. Germline V CDR1 and CDR2: MDHEN, SYDVKM. The length of the CDR3 is 14 residues. The V end lost 2 bases, the J end lost 4 bases, and 9 bases lay between the germline ends. The CDR3 DNA sequence: TGTGCCAGCAGTTTACTCCGGGAGAATCAGCCCCAGCATTTT. Its protein product is CASSLLRENQPQHF.

The CDR3 DNA sequence: TGTGCCAGCACGAAGGAACAGGGGAAATTAGTCAACACTGAAGCTTTCTTT. Protein product: CASTKEQGKLVNTEAFF. This chain uses TRBV2 with TRBJ1-1; 7 bases line up with TRBD1. The CDR3 runs to 17 residues. The V gene end was trimmed by 7 bases and the J gene end by 2 bases; junction bases not matched to a gene: 16. Germline V gene data show CDR1 as SNHLY and CDR2 as FYNNEI.

The chain uses TRBV6-6 and TRBJ2-3; no clear D. Trimming took off 0 bases at V and 0 bases at J, with 7 bases between the two ends. The CDR3 consists of 15 residues. Per the germline V gene, CDR1 is MNHNY and CDR2 is SVGAGI (reference sequence). The chain's CDR3 is CASSYSGVSTDTQYF. The CDR3 DNA reads TGTGCCAGCAGTTACTCGGGCGTTAGCACAGATACGCAGTATTTT.

J is TRBJ2-3 and V is TRBV5-1; 7 positions match TRBD2. J was trimmed by 5 bases and V by 0 bases; bases with no gene match: 6. Germline assignment: CDR1 SGHRS and CDR2 YFSETQ. The CDR3 runs to 15 residues. In DNA, the CDR3 is TGCGCCAGCAGCTTGGTTGGGGGGGACGGAGATACGCAGTATTTT. Its translation: CASSLVGGDGDTQYF.

The V and J genes are TRBV18 and TRBJ2-1, with 7 bases identical to TRBD2. This CDR3 has 15 amino acids. Trimming cost V 5 bases and J 4 bases; bases outside gene matches: 8. Germline loops: CDR1 KGHSH, CDR2 LQKENI. The CDR3 DNA reads as TGTGCCAGCTCAAGATTAGCGGGCGCTTACAATGAGCAGTTCTTC. Its protein product is CASSRLAGAYNEQFF.

The gene calls are TRBV4-1 and TRBJ1-5; 9 bases are a match to TRBD1. The V gene end was trimmed by 3 bases and the J gene end by 5 bases; junction bases not matched to a gene: 5. Germline V lookup: CDR1 MGHRA, CDR2 YSYEKL. The CDR3 sequence is 15 residues long. The CDR3 DNA follows: TGCGCCAGCAGCCAGGAGGGACAGGGTGATCAGCCCCAGCATTTT. Amino acids: CASSQEGQGDQPQHF.

This clone was picked up one time. The chain is built from TRBV10-3 and TRBJ2-7; TRBD2 matches 7 bases. After removal of 3 bases from V and 0 bases from J, the junction contained 2 bases not matched to a gene. From germline, CDR1 is ENHRY and CDR2 SYGVKD. CDR3 length equals 14 residues. The CDR3 DNA sequence: TGTGCCATCAGTGATGGGACTACCTCCTACGAGCAGTACTTC. Protein product: CAISDGTTSYEQYF.

V and J are TRBV28 and TRBJ1-2; TRBD1 might be the D (5 bases). V lost 2 bases and J 1 base, leaving 14 bases between the germline ends. This CDR3 has 16 amino acids. Germline lookup yields CDR1 MDHEN and CDR2 SYDVKM. CDR3 protein: CASSLGGETVNYGYTF. The DNA for the CDR3 is TGTGCCAGCAGTTTAGGGGGGGAAACAGTTAACTATGGCTACACCTTC.

V is TRBV10-3 and J is TRBJ2-7, with TRBD2 matching over 9 bases. V shed 7 bases and J 1 base; nucleotides not matched to a gene: 8. The germline V gene encodes CDR1 ENHRY and CDR2 SYGVKD. This CDR3 region has 15 residues. The CDR3 sequence: CAITRGGDSSYEQYF. Here the CDR3 DNA reads TGTGCCATCACGCGGGGGGGGGACAGTTCCTACGAGCAGTACTTC.

V gene TRBV21-1 combines with J gene TRBJ2-2; the table assigns TRBD2, which was not confirmed against the DNA. TRBV21-1 is given as a pseudogene. CDR3 length: 11 residues. The chain's CDR3 is CASSNNGELFF. The CDR3 DNA reads as TGTGCCAGCAGCAATAACGGGGAGCTGTTTTTT.

The rearrangement uses TRBV19 and TRBJ2-1; 9 bases line up with TRBD2. Germline V CDR1 and CDR2: LNHDA, SQIVND (reference sequence). V dropped 7 bases and J dropped 10; count of bases not matched to a gene: 8. The CDR3 loop spans 13 amino acids. The CDR3 protein is CASNSGRSGEQFF. The CDR3 nucleotides are TGTGCCAGTAACAGCGGGAGGTCTGGGGAGCAGTTCTTC.

The J gene is TRBJ2-1, the V gene TRBV30, with 9 positions matching TRBD1. Germline CDR1 and CDR2: GTSNPN and SVGIG (reference sequence). The junction had 4 bases not matched to a gene; V was cut back by 1 base and J by 12 bases. The CDR3 runs 12 residues. CDR3 nucleotide sequence: TGTGCCTGGAGTGCGGACAGGGGTCTGCAGTTCTTC. This codes for CAWSADRGLQFF.